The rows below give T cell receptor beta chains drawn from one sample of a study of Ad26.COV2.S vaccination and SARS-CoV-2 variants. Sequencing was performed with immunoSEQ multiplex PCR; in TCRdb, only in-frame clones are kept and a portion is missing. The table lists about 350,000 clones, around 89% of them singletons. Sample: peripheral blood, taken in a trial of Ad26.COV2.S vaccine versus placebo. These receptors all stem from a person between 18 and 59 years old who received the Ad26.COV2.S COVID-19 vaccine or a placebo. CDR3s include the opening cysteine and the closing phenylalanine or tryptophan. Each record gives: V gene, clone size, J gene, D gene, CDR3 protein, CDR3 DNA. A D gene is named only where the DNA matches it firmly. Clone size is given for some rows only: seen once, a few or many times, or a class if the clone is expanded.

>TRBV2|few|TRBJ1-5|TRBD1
CASSNLTGEPVNQPQHF
TGTGCCAGCAGTAACTTGACAGGGGAACCCGTAAATCAGCCCCAGCATTTT
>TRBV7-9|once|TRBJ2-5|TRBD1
CASSLEGAETQYF
TGTGCCAGCAGCTTAGAGGGGGCGGAGACCCAGTACTTC
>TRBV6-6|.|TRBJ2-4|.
CASKEGRGTIQYF
TGTGCCAGCAAGGAAGGCAGGGGAACCATTCAGTACTTC
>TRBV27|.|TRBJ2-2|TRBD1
CASSLLGQGQETGELFF
TGTGCCAGCAGTTTATTGGGACAGGGGCAAGAAACCGGGGAGCTGTTTTTT
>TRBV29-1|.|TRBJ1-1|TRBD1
CSVEHQGAMTEAFF
TGCAGCGTAGAACACCAGGGGGCGATGACTGAAGCTTTCTTT
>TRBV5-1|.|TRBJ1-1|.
CASSLFGGGLEAFF
TGCGCCAGCAGCTTGTTTGGGGGCGGGCTTGAAGCTTTCTTT
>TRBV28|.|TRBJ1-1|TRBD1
CASKMTGVYSKVNTEAFF
TGTGCCAGCAAGATGACAGGGGTGTATTCGAAGGTGAACACTGAAGCTTTCTTT
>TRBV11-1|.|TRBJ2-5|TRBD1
CASSRDRGTQETQYF
TGTGCCAGCAGCCGGGACAGGGGTACTCAAGAGACCCAGTACTTC
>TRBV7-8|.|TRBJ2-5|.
CASSSAWTTQETQYF
TGTGCCAGCAGCTCTGCCTGGACTACCCAAGAGACCCAGTACTTC
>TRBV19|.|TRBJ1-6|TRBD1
CASRMGQGVSPLHF
TGTGCCAGCCGAATGGGACAGGGGGTTTCACCCCTCCACTTT
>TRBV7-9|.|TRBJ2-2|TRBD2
CASSPGGYAGELFF
TGTGCCAGCAGCCCGGGGGGGTATGCCGGGGAGCTGTTTTTT
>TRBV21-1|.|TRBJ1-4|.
CASSNDSVSTNEKLFF
TGTGCCAGCAGCAATGATAGCGTGTCAACTAATGAAAAACTGTTTTTT
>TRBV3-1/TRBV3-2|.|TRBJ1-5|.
CASSQAKDRNYSNQPQHF
TGTGCCAGCAGCCAAGCTAAGGACAGAAACTATAGCAATCAGCCCCAGCATTTT
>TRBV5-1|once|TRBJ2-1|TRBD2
CASSLTSGRNNEQFF
TGCGCCAGCAGCTTAACTAGCGGGAGGAACAATGAGCAGTTCTTC
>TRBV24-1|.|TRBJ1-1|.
CATSDHRECAEAFF
TGTGCCACCAGTGATCACAGGGAGTGCGCTGAAGCTTTCTTT
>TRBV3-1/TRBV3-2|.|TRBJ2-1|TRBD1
CASSPGDRVDEQFF
TGTGCCAGCAGCCCGGGCGACAGGGTCGATGAGCAGTTCTTC
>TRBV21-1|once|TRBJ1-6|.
CASSTGHNSSYNSPLHF
TGTGCCAGCAGCACTGGGCACAATAGCTCCTATAATTCACCCCTCCACTTT
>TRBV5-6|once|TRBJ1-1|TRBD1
CASSSMSQGGETEAFF
TGTGCCAGCAGCTCAATGAGTCAGGGGGGAGAGACTGAAGCTTTCTTT
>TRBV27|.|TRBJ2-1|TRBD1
CASALYRDSSYNEQFF
TGTGCCAGCGCCCTTTATCGGGACAGCTCCTACAATGAGCAGTTCTTC
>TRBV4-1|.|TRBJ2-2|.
CASSQVQMANTGELFF
TGCGCCAGCAGCCAAGTGCAGATGGCGAACACCGGGGAGCTGTTTTTT
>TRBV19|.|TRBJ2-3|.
CASSIDRDSDTQYF
TGTGCCAGTAGTATAGACAGGGACTCAGATACGCAGTATTTT
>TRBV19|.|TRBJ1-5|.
CASSPPEGRGNQPQHF
TGTGCCAGTAGTCCCCCCGAGGGGAGAGGCAATCAGCCCCAGCATTTT
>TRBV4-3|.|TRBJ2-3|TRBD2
CASSQEGLAGVRDTQYF
TGCGCCAGCAGCCAAGAAGGCCTAGCGGGGGTTCGAGATACGCAGTATTTT
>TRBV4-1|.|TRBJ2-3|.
CASSQVNLIATDTQYF
TGCGCCAGCAGCCAAGTCAATTTGATAGCCACAGATACGCAGTATTTT
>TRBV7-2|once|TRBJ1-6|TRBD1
CASSLQGAVSPLHF
TGTGCCAGCAGTTTACAGGGGGCTGTTTCACCCCTCCACTTT
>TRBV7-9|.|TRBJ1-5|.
CASSLVDQPQHF
TGTGCCAGCAGCTTAGTCGATCAGCCCCAGCATTTT
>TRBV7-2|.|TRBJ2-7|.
CASSFSGDQLASYEQYF
TGTGCCAGCAGCTTTTCAGGAGACCAATTAGCCTCCTACGAGCAGTACTTC
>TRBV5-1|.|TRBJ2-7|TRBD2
CASRAGTSRSSYEQYF
TGCGCCAGCAGGGCCGGGACTAGCCGATCTTCCTACGAGCAGTACTTC
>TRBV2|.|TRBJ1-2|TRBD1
CASRVTGLGYGYTF
TGTGCCAGCAGGGTGACAGGGCTTGGCTATGGCTACACCTTC
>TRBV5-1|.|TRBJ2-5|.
CASSASQETQYF
TGCGCCAGCAGCGCCTCCCAAGAGACCCAGTACTTC
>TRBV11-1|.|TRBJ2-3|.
CASRIDGTDTQYF
TGTGCCAGCAGGATAGACGGCACAGATACGCAGTATTTT
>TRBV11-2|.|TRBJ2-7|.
CASSLVYRTYEQYF
TGTGCCAGCAGCTTAGTCTACAGGACCTACGAGCAGTACTTC
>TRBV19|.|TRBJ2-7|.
CASSALPGRAYEQYF
TGTGCCAGTAGTGCATTACCCGGACGGGCTTACGAGCAGTACTTC
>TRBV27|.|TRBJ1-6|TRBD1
CASTPGGGIHSPLHF
TGTGCCAGCACCCCAGGGGGGGGTATTCATTCACCCCTCCACTTT
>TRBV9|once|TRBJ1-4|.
CASSVATGENEKLFF
TGTGCCAGCAGCGTAGCTACGGGGGAAAATGAAAAACTGTTTTTT
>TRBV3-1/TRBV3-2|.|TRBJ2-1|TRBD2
CASSHLAGGPNEQFF
TGTGCCAGCAGCCACCTAGCGGGAGGGCCCAATGAGCAGTTCTTC
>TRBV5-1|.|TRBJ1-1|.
CASSSRGREGTEAFF
TGCGCCAGCAGCTCTCGGGGTAGGGAAGGCACTGAAGCTTTCTTT
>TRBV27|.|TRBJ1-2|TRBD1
CASSFDRQGDHYGYTF
TGTGCCAGCAGTTTTGACAGACAGGGGGATCACTATGGCTACACCTTC
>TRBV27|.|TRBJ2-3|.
CASSREADTQYF
TGTGCCAGCAGTCGAGAAGCAGATACGCAGTATTTT
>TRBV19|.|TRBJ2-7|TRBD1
CASSPGTGSYEQYF
TGTGCCAGTAGTCCCGGGACAGGTTCCTACGAGCAGTACTTC
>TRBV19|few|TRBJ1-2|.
CASSTFGQYGYTF
TGTGCCAGTAGTACCTTTGGACAGTATGGCTACACCTTC
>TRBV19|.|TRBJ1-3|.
CASSIDRRLSGNTIYF
TGTGCCAGTAGTATAGATCGACGGCTCTCTGGAAACACCATATATTTT
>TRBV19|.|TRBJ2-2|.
CASSGDLTGELFF
TGTGCCAGTAGCGGGGATTTGACCGGGGAGCTGTTTTTT
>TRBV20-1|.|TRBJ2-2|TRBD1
CSASSARTGVNGELFF
TGCAGTGCTAGTTCCGCCCGGACAGGCGTGAACGGGGAGCTGTTTTTT
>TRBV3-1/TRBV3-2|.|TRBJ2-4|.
CASSQRLGIQYF
TGTGCCAGCAGCCAGCGGCTGGGCATTCAGTACTTC
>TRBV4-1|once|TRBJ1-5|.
CASSQVNPGTNQPQHF
TGCGCCAGCAGTCAAGTGAATCCGGGGACTAATCAGCCCCAGCATTTT
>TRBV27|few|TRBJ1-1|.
CASSSVTVWGTEAFF
TGTGCCAGCAGTTCTGTGACAGTCTGGGGCACTGAAGCTTTCTTT
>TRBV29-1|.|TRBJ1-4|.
CSVGTRPTNEKLFF
TGCAGCGTTGGGACAAGACCAACTAATGAAAAACTGTTTTTT
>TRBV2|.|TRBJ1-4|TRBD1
CASRGTGIANEKLFF
TGTGCCAGCAGAGGGACAGGCATAGCTAATGAAAAACTGTTTTTT
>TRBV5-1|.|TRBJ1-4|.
CASSRGRTNEKLFF
TGCGCCAGCAGCCGTGGGAGAACTAATGAAAAACTGTTTTTT
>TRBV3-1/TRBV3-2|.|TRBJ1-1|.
CASSQVKNTEAFF
TGTGCCAGCAGCCAAGTGAAGAACACTGAAGCTTTCTTT